A single sample gave rise to the 27 T cell receptor beta chains below, sequenced in a study of shared clonotypes between healthy human individuals. Here immunoSEQ multiplex PCR was the method, and the copy in TCRdb shows in-frame clones only, minus some. This sample has some 2 million clones, with 85% to 95% found just once. Sequencing was done on a sample of naive CD4+ T cells sorted from blood. Subset here: CD45RA+ positively selected. The receptors were sampled from a man between 18 and 35 years old in good health.

In its sample, this clone was seen once. DNA for the CDR3: TGTGCCAGCAGCTTCTATAGGGGGCTTGGAAACACCATATATTTT. Translated, it gives CASSFYRGLGNTIYF. The chain couples TRBV5-6 to TRBJ1-3; TRBD1 matches at 7 bases. Germline assignment: CDR1 SGHDT and CDR2 YYEEEE. The CDR3 extends over 15 amino acids. V was clipped by 2 bases and J by 3 bases; unmatched bases: 5.

The chain is built from TRBV6-5 and TRBJ2-1; the D is unclear. Germline V gene data show CDR1 as MNHEY and CDR2 as SVGAGI. The V end lost 4 bases, the J end lost 10 bases, and 11 bases lay between the germline ends. This CDR3 has 12 residues. CDR3 in DNA: TGTGCCAGCAGTTGGGGTCAAGGAGAGCAGTTCTTC. This translates into CASSWGQGEQFF.

On this clone itself: The sample carries other DNA sequences with the same CDR3. This chain joins TRBV30 and TRBJ1-1, with D perhaps matching TRBD1 (5 bases). Germline loops: CDR1 GTSNPN, CDR2 SVGIG (reference sequence). The V and J ends lost 0 bases and 5 bases respectively, with 10 bases between them. The CDR3 spans 13 residues. The DNA of the CDR3 is TGTGCCTGGAGTGTACTTCGGGGGACTGAAGCTTTCTTT. Translating gives CAWSVLRGTEAFF.

The rearrangement joins TRBV30 to TRBJ2-1; 15 nucleotides match TRBD2. Unmatched junction bases numbered 7, after V lost 1 base and J lost 9 bases. Per germline, CDR1 GTSNPN and CDR2 SVGIG (reference sequence). The CDR3 is 16 amino acids. Here the CDR3 reads CAWSAGTSGRKSEQFF. CDR3 nucleotides: TGTGCCTGGAGTGCCGGGACTAGCGGGAGGAAGAGTGAGCAGTTCTTC.

The genes are TRBV6-1 and TRBJ1-1; D call uncertain. Trimming removed 6 bases from V and 5 bases from J, with 10 bases in between. The V gene's germline CDR1 is MNHNS and CDR2 SASEGT. CDR3 length: 12 residues. Here the CDR3 reads CASSPPTTEAFF. The CDR3 DNA sequence: TGTGCCAGCAGCCCTCCTACGACTGAAGCTTTCTTT.

Only a few counts were recorded for this clone. The chain has TRBV6-5 and TRBJ2-7; D might be TRBD2 (7 bases). Trimming cost V 6 bases and J 5 bases, with 11 bases left between them. CDR3 size: 12 residues. Germline CDR1 reads MNHEY; CDR2 reads SVGAGI. The DNA for the CDR3 is TGTGCCAGCAGGCGGGGGCCGCACGAGCAGTACTTC. This translates into CASRRGPHEQYF.

For this clone: With a much larger clone just one base away, this may be a read error. The sample contains more than one DNA sequence encoding this CDR3. The chain couples TRBV7-2 to TRBJ2-1, with D unclear. Trimming removed 1 base from V and 9 bases from J, with 4 bases in between. This CDR3 has 11 amino acids. In germline, CDR1 is SGHTA, CDR2 FQGNSA. DNA of the CDR3: TGTGCCAGCAGCTTAGGGGGTGAGCAGTTCTTC. Translation gives CASSLGGEQFF.

The V call is TRBV10-3, the J call TRBJ2-5; 9 bases map to TRBD1. J gave up 4 bases and V 5 bases, and 5 bases lay outside the gene matches. The CDR3 is 14 residues long. From germline, CDR1 is ENHRY and CDR2 SYGVKD. CDR3 sequence: CAISRTGAGETQYF. DNA of the CDR3: TGTGCCATCAGTCGGACAGGGGCGGGAGAGACCCAGTACTTC.

This clone was counted once. The chain combines TRBV6-5 with TRBJ2-3, with D perhaps matching TRBD2 (6 bases). Trimming left V 2 bases short and J 3 bases short, with 6 bases between. The CDR3 is 13 amino acids. Germline loops: CDR1 MNHEY, CDR2 SVGAGI. The CDR3 coding sequence is TGTGCCAGCAGTTACGCGGGAACAGATACGCAGTATTTT. Residues: CASSYAGTDTQYF.

The chain joins TRBV6-1 to TRBJ1-1; TRBD1 is a possible D gene (5 bases). V shed 4 bases and J shed 1 base, with 13 bases lying between them. CDR1 and CDR2 from the germline V gene are MNHNS and SASEGT. CDR3 length equals 15 residues. The CDR3 reads CASSVDSLPNTEAFF. CDR3 sequence (DNA): TGTGCCAGCAGTGTCGACAGCCTTCCGAACACTGAAGCTTTCTTT.

Concerning this clone: Given a much more abundant clone one base away, this may be a read error. The rearrangement joins TRBV11-2 to TRBJ1-1; D is undetermined. The CDR3 runs 13 residues. Between the trimmed V and J ends, which lost 2 bases and 3 bases, there was a span of 7 bases. Germline values: CDR1 SGHAT, CDR2 FQNNGV. The CDR3 DNA sequence: TGTGCCAGCAGCTTACGGCAGGACACTGAAGCTTTCTTT. It encodes CASSLRQDTEAFF.

The chain links TRBV30 to TRBJ1-6; the D gene is possibly TRBD1 (5 bases). The CDR3 spans 13 residues. V lost 1 base, J lost 7 bases, and 8 bases lay in between. Looked up from germline, CDR1 is GTSNPN and CDR2 is SVGIG (reference sequence). The CDR3 sequence: CAWSGQTNSPLHF. In DNA form, the CDR3 reads TGTGCCTGGAGTGGACAGACGAATTCACCCCTCCACTTT. The full variable domain, completed using reference TRBV30 and TRBJ1-6, is SQTIHQWPATLVQPVGSPLSLECTVEGTSNPNLYWYRQAAGRGLQLLFYSVGIGQISSEVPQNLSASRPQDRQFILSSKKLLLSDSGFYLCAWSGQTNSPLHFGNGTRLTVT.

Note on this clone: Other DNA sequences within the sample encode an identical CDR3. The chain uses TRBV9 and TRBJ2-7; 8 bases are a match to TRBD1. The CDR3 runs 15 residues. Germline loops: CDR1 SGDLS, CDR2 YYNGEE. V gave up 0 bases and J gave up 0 bases; unmatched junction bases: 2. The CDR3 loop is CASSVGQGPSYEQYF. CDR3 DNA sequence: TGTGCCAGCAGCGTAGGACAGGGGCCCTCCTACGAGCAGTACTTC.

This sequence joins TRBV11-2 and TRBJ2-5, with D possibly being TRBD1 (5 bases). Germline-derived CDR1 and CDR2 are SGHAT and FQNNGV. The ends were cut back, 3 bases at V and 1 base at J, with 12 bases in the middle. The CDR3 loop spans 15 amino acids. The CDR3 DNA is TGTGCCAGCAGCTTGGGGCTTGCGCCCCAAGAGACCCAGTACTTC. Protein: CASSLGLAPQETQYF.

The table lists this clone with a few counts. Other DNA sequences in the same sample also yield this CDR3. The rearrangement links TRBV7-2 to TRBJ2-7; D gene uncertain. The germline CDR1 and CDR2 sequences are SGHTA and FQGNSA. Deletions cut 3 bases from V and 4 bases from J, with 4 bases between. This CDR3 region has 11 residues. CDR3 sequence reads: CASSFAYEQYF. In DNA form, the CDR3 reads TGTGCCAGCAGCTTCGCATACGAGCAGTACTTC. The complete variable domain, with remaining parts taken from reference TRBV7-2 and TRBJ2-7, reads GAGVSQSPSNKVTEKGKDVELRCDPISGHTALYWYRQSLGQGLEFLIYFQGNSAPDKSGLPSDRFSAERTGGSVSTLTIQRTQQEDSAVYLCASSFAYEQYFGPGTRLTVT.

The chain combines TRBV27 with TRBJ2-7; D gene ambiguous. This CDR3 contains 14 residues. Germline V CDR1 and CDR2: MNHEY, SMNVEV (reference sequence). Trimming cost V 4 bases and J 2 bases, with 12 bases left between them. CDR3 in amino acids: CASSSTAPTYEQYF. The CDR3 nucleotides are TGTGCCAGCAGTTCCACAGCCCCAACCTACGAGCAGTACTTC.

Remarks on this clone: Other DNA sequences of this sample code for an identical CDR3. J is TRBJ2-1 and V is TRBV10-3; 10 bases are a match to TRBD2. The CDR3 loop spans 16 amino acids. Germline CDR1 is ENHRY and CDR2 is SYGVKD. Trimming took 0 bases from V and 7 from J; bases not matched to a gene: 6. CDR3 residues: CAISESRVAGGNEQFF. CDR3 nucleotides: TGTGCCATCAGTGAGTCGAGAGTAGCGGGAGGAAATGAGCAGTTCTTC.

The J gene is TRBJ1-1, the V gene TRBV25-1; D gene uncertain. The germline CDR1 and CDR2 sequences are MGHDK and SYGVNS. V was trimmed by 2 bases and J by 1 base, leaving 8 bases between them. The CDR3 covers 14 residues. In nucleotides, the CDR3 is TGTGCCAGCAGTGAACCAGGAAAGAACACTGAAGCTTTCTTT. Amino acid sequence: CASSEPGKNTEAFF. Based on the CDR3 plus reference TRBV25-1 and TRBJ1-1, the full variable domain is EADIYQTPRYLVIGTGKKITLECSQTMGHDKMYWYQQDPGMELHLIHYSYGVNSTEKGDLSSESTVSRIRTEHFPLTLESARPSHTSQYLCASSEPGKNTEAFFGQGTRLTVV.

V is TRBV6-1 and J is TRBJ2-6, with 12 nucleotides matching TRBD1. The V gene end was trimmed by 4 bases and the J gene end by 1 base; junction bases not matched to a gene: 5. Germline-derived CDR1 and CDR2 are MNHNS and SASEGT. CDR3 length equals 18 residues. This CDR3 is CASSVPGQGASGANVLTF. DNA for the CDR3: TGTGCCAGCAGTGTTCCGGGACAGGGGGCTTCTGGGGCCAACGTCCTGACTTTC.

The genes are TRBV11-2 and TRBJ1-5, with D perhaps matching TRBD1 (5 bases). The CDR3 extends over 15 amino acids. Germline V CDR1 and CDR2: SGHAT, FQNNGV. The ends were cut back, 1 base at V and 6 bases at J, with 13 bases in the middle. The CDR3: CASSLVAGGGQPQHF. In DNA form, the CDR3 reads TGTGCCAGCAGCTTAGTTGCTGGGGGTGGTCAGCCCCAGCATTTT.

The V call is TRBV5-1, the J call TRBJ1-2, with TRBD1 matching 8 bases. V gave up 0 bases and J gave up 1 base; unmatched junction bases: 5. The CDR3 loop spans 16 amino acids. Germline lookup yields CDR1 SGHRS and CDR2 YFSETQ. CDR3 region: CASSLVQGASNYGYTF. The CDR3 DNA reads as TGCGCCAGCAGCTTGGTGCAGGGGGCTAGTAACTATGGCTACACCTTC.

This clone has just one count. V gene TRBV28 combines with J gene TRBJ2-2; tentative D call: TRBD1 (5 bases). This CDR3 has 15 residues. CDR1 and CDR2 (germline): MDHEN, SYDVKM. Trimming pared 2 bases from V and 5 bases from J, leaving 12 bases between. The CDR3 DNA sequence: TGTGCCAGCAGTTTAAGGGGCAGGGCGACCGGGGAGCTGTTTTTT. It encodes CASSLRGRATGELFF.

The chain is built from TRBV7-9 and TRBJ2-5; 11 bases map to TRBD2. Germline V CDR1 and CDR2: SEHNR, FQNEAQ (reference sequence). V dropped 8 bases and J dropped 4; count of bases not matched to a gene: 6. This CDR3 is 14 amino acids long. DNA of the CDR3: TGTGCCAGCCAGACTAGCGGGGCTGGAGAGACCCAGTACTTC. Its translation is CASQTSGAGETQYF.

This chain uses TRBV2 with TRBJ1-3; D gene uncertain. CDR1 is SNHLY, CDR2 FYNNEI, per germline. The CDR3 is 13 amino acids. The germline V and J ends were trimmed by 4 bases and 4 bases, with 8 bases remaining between them. CDR3 nucleotide sequence: TGTGCCAGCAGTGGCGATCTGGGAAACACCATATATTTT. The encoded protein is CASSGDLGNTIYF.

The chain couples TRBV6-1 to TRBJ1-2; tentative D call: TRBD1 (5 bases). This CDR3 is built from 13 residues. Germline assignment: CDR1 MNHNS and CDR2 SASEGT. Trimming shortened V by 10 bases and J by 2 bases, and 14 bases separated the two germline ends. The CDR3 nucleotides read TGTGCCACAAACCGGGACCTAAACTATGGCTACACCTTC. It specifies CATNRDLNYGYTF.

This rearrangement joins TRBV5-1 to TRBJ1-3; D is undetermined. The ends were cut back, 0 bases at V and 0 bases at J, with 7 bases in the middle. The germline V gene has CDR1 SGHRS and CDR2 YFSETQ. The CDR3 spans 15 residues. The CDR3 loop is CASSLVVGSGNTIYF. The DNA for the CDR3 is TGCGCCAGCAGCTTGGTGGTTGGCTCTGGAAACACCATATATTTT.

V is TRBV5-1 and J is TRBJ2-7; D might be TRBD2 (5 bases). The germline gives CDR1 SGHRS, CDR2 YFSETQ. This CDR3 region has 16 residues. V dropped 4 bases and J dropped 0 bases, with 17 bases sitting between them. The CDR3, as DNA: TGCGCCAGCAGCACTGGCCGAGGAGGAGTCTCCTACGAGCAGTACTTC. As protein: CASSTGRGGVSYEQYF. The complete variable domain, with remaining parts taken from reference TRBV5-1 and TRBJ2-7, reads KAGVTQTPRYLIKTRGQQVTLSCSPISGHRSVSWYQQTPGQGLQFLFEYFSETQRNKGNFPGRFSGRQFSNSRSEMNVSTLELGDSALYLCASSTGRGGVSYEQYFGPGTRLTVT.